Below are 26 T cell receptor beta chains sequenced from a single sample in a study of OX40 agonist ivuxolimab in advanced cancers. Sequencing used immunoSEQ multiplex PCR; TCRdb keeps in-frame clones, though not all of them. Among tens of thousands of clones listed, 91% were seen once. This specimen was CD4+ or CD8+ T cells sorted from blood, taken in a trial of the OX40 agonist ivuxolimab. These receptors were obtained from an adult with an advanced solid tumor such as melanoma, head and neck, liver or kidney cancer.

The chain uses TRBV28 and TRBJ2-2; D gene ambiguous. The CDR3 runs 19 residues. The V end was cut by 1 base, the J end by 5 bases, with 23 bases between. Germline CDR1 MDHEN, CDR2 SYDVKM. The CDR3 DNA reads as TGTGCCAGCAGTTTATCCCATCGGCAGGAGTGGAGTCCGACCGGGGAGCTGTTTTTT. Translating it yields CASSLSHRQEWSPTGELFF.

The J gene is TRBJ1-2, the V gene TRBV19; weak D call: TRBD1 (6 bases). This CDR3 region has 14 residues. Trimming removed 4 bases at V and 6 bases at J, with 15 bases between. From germline, CDR1 is LNHDA and CDR2 SQIVND (reference sequence). CDR3 coding DNA: TGTGCCAGTAGTACCGGATTCAGGGGTGATGGCTACACCTTC. As protein: CASSTGFRGDGYTF.

This chain connects TRBV18 to TRBJ2-7; 10 bases match TRBD1. V dropped 2 bases and J dropped 4; count of bases not matched to a gene: 5. The CDR3 totals 15 residues. The V gene's germline CDR1 is KGHSH and CDR2 LQKENI. The CDR3 protein is CASSPWDRGGYEQYF. For the CDR3, the DNA is TGTGCCAGCTCACCATGGGACAGGGGTGGGTACGAGCAGTACTTC.

The chain uses TRBV6-1 and TRBJ2-7; 11 nucleotides match TRBD2. Germline V CDR1 and CDR2: MNHNS, SASEGT. There are 15 residues in the CDR3. Germline trimming cut 4 bases from V and 6 bases from J; bases unmatched to any gene: 8. The DNA of the CDR3 is TGTGCCAGCAGTGCCACTAGCGGGAGTTGGGGCGAGCAGTACTTC. This gives the protein CASSATSGSWGEQYF.

In DNA form, the CDR3 reads TGTGCCAGTAGACTACGTAGGATCAGCAATCAGCCCCAGCATTTT. Its translation: CASRLRRISNQPQHF. The rearrangement links TRBV19 to TRBJ1-5, with D unclear. Germline V gene lookup returns CDR1 LNHDA and CDR2 SQIVND (reference sequence). V lost 6 bases and J lost 1, with 13 bases in between. CDR3 length: 15 amino acids.

The chain links TRBV7-2 to TRBJ2-5; tentatively, D is TRBD2 (5 bases). CDR1 and CDR2 (germline): SGHTA, FQGNSA. The CDR3 consists of 15 residues. The V end was cut by 1 base, the J end by 5 bases, with 14 bases between. CDR3 sequence: CASSLVRVRGETQYF. The CDR3 nucleotides read TGTGCCAGCAGCTTAGTTCGGGTCAGAGGGGAGACCCAGTACTTC.

This clone was recorded once. This chain uses TRBV11-3 with TRBJ2-1; possible D gene TRBD2, 6 bases. Germline V lookup: CDR1 SGHNT, CDR2 YENEEA. With 5 bases removed from V and 5 bases from J, the gap between germline ends came to 10 bases. This CDR3 spans 13 amino acids. CDR3 sequence reads: CASSPREDNEQFF. In nucleotides, the CDR3 is TGTGCCAGCAGCCCCAGGGAGGACAATGAGCAGTTCTTC.

V and J are TRBV7-9 and TRBJ1-1; D gene ambiguous. CDR1 is SEHNR and CDR2 is FQNEAQ in the germline V gene (reference sequence). V was shortened by 6 bases and J by 0 bases, with 11 bases between the two germline ends. This CDR3 is 14 amino acids long. The CDR3 DNA sequence: TGTGCCAGCAGGGTGGGGTTCATGAACACTGAAGCTTTCTTT. Its protein product is CASRVGFMNTEAFF.

The V gene is TRBV19, the J gene TRBJ1-5; possibly TRBD1 for D (6 bases). This CDR3 spans 13 amino acids. V lost 9 bases and J lost 4, with 13 bases in between. Germline CDR1 reads LNHDA; CDR2 reads SQIVND (reference sequence). CDR3 amino acids: CASHQQGNQPQHF. The CDR3 region has the DNA TGTGCCAGCCACCAGCAGGGGAATCAGCCCCAGCATTTT.

Here the CDR3 reads CASSEQGGETQYF. Here the CDR3 DNA reads TGTGCCAGCAGTGAACAGGGTGGTGAGACCCAGTACTTC. The rearrangement joins TRBV6-1 to TRBJ2-5; TRBD1 might be the D (5 bases). This CDR3 has 13 residues. Germline V gene lookup returns CDR1 MNHNS and CDR2 SASEGT. V lost 2 bases to trimming and J lost 5 bases, with 9 bases between them.

The chain joins TRBV6-4 to TRBJ2-3; 8 nucleotides agree with TRBD2. Germline V gene data show CDR1 as MRHNA and CDR2 as SNTAGT. The CDR3 consists of 18 residues. J was trimmed by 2 bases and V by 0 bases; bases with no gene match: 10. In DNA form, the CDR3 reads TGTGCCAGCAGTGACTCCCTCCATAGCGGGACCTTCACAGATACGCAGTATTTT. This sequence encodes CASSDSLHSGTFTDTQYF.

The chain couples TRBV11-2 to TRBJ2-5, with 14 bases lining up with TRBD2. Germline V gene lookup returns CDR1 SGHAT and CDR2 FQNNGV. Unmatched junction bases numbered 3, after V lost 4 bases and J lost 5 bases. The CDR3 consists of 15 residues. CDR3 amino acids: CASSSTSGRGETQYF. CDR3 sequence (DNA): TGTGCCAGCAGCTCGACTAGCGGGAGGGGGGAGACCCAGTACTTC.

The chain uses TRBV5-1 and TRBJ1-1; D is uncertain. Germline assignment: CDR1 SGHRS and CDR2 YFSETQ. The CDR3 totals 13 residues. V was trimmed by 2 bases and J by 1 base, leaving 6 bases between them. The CDR3 loop is CASSFGRNTEAFF. The CDR3 region has the DNA TGCGCCAGCAGCTTTGGTCGGAACACTGAAGCTTTCTTT.

The count of this clone is one. The chain joins TRBV6-5 to TRBJ1-2, with D possibly TRBD1 on 5 matching bases. V lost 0 bases and J lost 8, with 10 bases in between. Germline V gene data show CDR1 as MNHEY and CDR2 as SVGAGI. This CDR3 has 13 residues. This CDR3 is CASSYSGTGGYTF. The CDR3 bases are TGTGCCAGCAGTTACTCCGGGACGGGAGGCTACACCTTC.

The CDR3 DNA sequence: TGTGCCAGCAGCTTATCTCCCGGGAATTATACCGGGGAGCTGTTTTTT. Its protein product is CASSLSPGNYTGELFF. The rearrangement uses TRBV7-3 and TRBJ2-2, with D perhaps TRBD2 (5 bases). V gave up 2 bases and J gave up 5 bases, with 15 bases separating them. The germline V gene has CDR1 SGHTA and CDR2 FQGTGA. CDR3 length equals 16 residues.

The chain combines TRBV5-6 with TRBJ2-2; 10 bases are shared with TRBD1. CDR1 is SGHDT, CDR2 YYEEEE, per germline. V lost 4 bases, J lost 4 bases, and 7 bases stayed unmatched. The CDR3 covers 16 residues. The CDR3 coding sequence is TGTGCCAGCAGCGGGGCCGGGACAGGGGTCACCGGGGAGCTGTTTTTT. Protein product: CASSGAGTGVTGELFF.

The chain has TRBV14 and TRBJ1-1; no clear D gene. Germline-derived CDR1 and CDR2 are SGHDN and FVKESK. CDR3 length: 11 residues. With 1 base removed from V and 7 bases from J, the gap between germline ends came to 4 bases. The CDR3 is CASSQGGEAFF. CDR3 in DNA: TGTGCCAGCAGCCAAGGTGGTGAAGCTTTCTTT.

V usage is TRBV28 and J usage is TRBJ1-1; D is perhaps TRBD1 (6 bases). CDR3 size: 13 residues. Germline CDR1 MDHEN, CDR2 SYDVKM. Trimming took 2 bases from V and 7 from J, leaving 11 bases between them. The CDR3 is CASSLQGSHEAFF. CDR3 sequence (DNA): TGTGCCAGCAGTTTACAGGGGTCTCATGAAGCTTTCTTT.

The rearrangement links TRBV5-4 to TRBJ1-5, with D perhaps TRBD1 (6 bases). This CDR3 is built from 14 residues. Germline CDR1 reads SGHNT; CDR2 reads YYREEE (reference sequence). V was cut by 2 bases and J by 4 bases, with 10 bases left in between. This CDR3 is CASSLGGGNQPQHF. The CDR3 region has the DNA TGTGCCAGCAGCTTAGGGGGAGGGAATCAGCCCCAGCATTTT.

The V gene is TRBV6-6, the J gene TRBJ2-7, with 11 bases matching TRBD1. Trimming at V came to 5 bases and at J to 6 bases, leaving 9 bases not matched to a gene. Germline lookup yields CDR1 MNHNY and CDR2 SVGAGI (reference sequence). This CDR3 has 15 residues. The CDR3 sequence is CASSPGQGVSGEQYF. The CDR3 DNA is TGTGCCAGCAGTCCGGGACAGGGGGTTTCGGGCGAGCAGTACTTC.

This sequence joins TRBV19 and TRBJ1-5; D uncertain. The CDR3 runs 15 residues. The V gene's germline CDR1 is LNHDA and CDR2 SQIVND (reference sequence). V lost 5 bases, J lost 0 bases, and 11 bases lay in between. DNA of the CDR3: TGTGCCAGTAGTGTTGCGGATTATAGCAATCAGCCCCAGCATTTT. It codes for CASSVADYSNQPQHF.

The chain employs TRBV19 and TRBJ2-7, with 9 positions matching TRBD2. The germline gives CDR1 LNHDA, CDR2 SQIVND (reference sequence). The J segment lost 7 bases and the V segment lost 4 bases, leaving 17 bases of the junction unmatched. The CDR3 spans 17 residues. This chain's CDR3 is CASSTPPEAGGVREQYF. In DNA form, the CDR3 reads TGTGCCAGTAGTACCCCTCCCGAGGCGGGGGGGGTCCGGGAGCAGTACTTC. The full variable domain, completed using reference TRBV19 and TRBJ2-7, is DGGITQSPKYLFRKEGQNVTLSCEQNLNHDAMYWYRQDPGQGLRLIYYSQIVNDFQKGDIAEGYSVSREKKESFPLTVTSAQKNPTAFYLCASSTPPEAGGVREQYFGPGTRLTVT.

V is TRBV6-6 and J is TRBJ2-1; 10 nucleotides line up with TRBD1. The CDR3 is 14 residues long. Germline V gene data show CDR1 as MNHNY and CDR2 as SVGAGI (reference sequence). V trimming: 2 bases; J trimming: 15 bases; junction bases outside the gene matches: 10. Here the CDR3 reads CASSYPPPDRGPFF. The CDR3 bases are TGTGCCAGCAGTTACCCGCCGCCTGACAGGGGGCCGTTCTTC.

This clone was seen only once. V is TRBV7-3 and J is TRBJ2-5; no clear D. The CDR3 contains 15 residues. CDR1 and CDR2 from the germline V gene are SGHTA and FQGTGA. Trimming stripped 5 bases from V and 5 bases from J, with 18 bases between. The CDR3 region is CASSPTGRSLETQYF. The CDR3 nucleotides read TGTGCCAGCAGCCCCACTGGGCGGTCTCTGGAGACCCAGTACTTC.

This clone was seen a single time. This sequence joins TRBV18 and TRBJ2-3; 9 nucleotides agree with TRBD2. The germline gives CDR1 KGHSH, CDR2 LQKENI. The V and J ends lost 4 bases and 2 bases, in that order; junction bases with no gene match: 7. There are 16 residues in the CDR3. The CDR3: CASSLRLAEPTDTQYF. In DNA, the CDR3 is TGTGCCAGCTCACTACGACTAGCGGAACCCACAGATACGCAGTATTTT.

This clone showed up just once. V usage is TRBV18 and J usage is TRBJ1-5, with D maybe TRBD1 (6 bases). Trimming removed 6 bases at V and 3 bases at J, with 15 bases between. CDR3 size: 15 residues. The germline V gene has CDR1 KGHSH and CDR2 LQKENI. The DNA of the CDR3 is TGTGCCAGCTCCTTGAGGGGGGAAGCCAATCAGCCCCAGCATTTT. Amino acids: CASSLRGEANQPQHF.